The rows below give T cell receptor beta chains drawn from one sample of a study of control samples from healthy donors and cancer patients. This table comes from immunoSEQ multiplex PCR, and its TCRdb copy is limited to in-frame clones, with some not included. The sample contains about 100,000 clones, roughly 90% of which appear only once. Sequencing input: blood. Source of these receptors: a man aged 30 to 45 in good health. CDR3s include the opening cysteine and the closing phenylalanine or tryptophan. A D gene is named only where the DNA matches it firmly. A clone size is listed for some rows: how often the clone was seen (once, few, many), or a class if it is expanded.

TRBJ1-2 | TRBV7-2 | NA | NA | TGTGCCAGCAGCTTAGCGGGGGGACTCGGCTACACCTTC | CASSLAGGLGYTF
TRBJ2-5 | TRBV5-4 | NA | NA | TGTGCCAGCAGCTGGGGGCTAGATAAAGAGACCCAGTACTTC | CASSWGLDKETQYF
TRBJ2-3 | TRBV24-1 | once | NA | TGTGCCACCAGTGACCCCCGGGGAGGATACACAGATACGCAGTATTTT | CATSDPRGGYTDTQYF
TRBJ1-1 | TRBV18 | NA | NA | TGTGCCAGCTCACCAAGGATTTCCGGGGTGAACACTGAAGCTTTCTTT | CASSPRISGVNTEAFF
TRBJ1-1 | TRBV6-5 | NA | TRBD1 | TGTGCCAGCAGTTACGACAGGGTTGAGACTGAAGCTTTCTTT | CASSYDRVETEAFF
TRBJ1-3 | TRBV3-1/TRBV3-2 | NA | TRBD1 | TGTGCCAGCAGCCAAGCTCCCCTCGGACAGGTTGGAAACACCATATATTTT | CASSQAPLGQVGNTIYF
TRBJ2-3 | TRBV4-1 | NA | NA | TGCGCCAGCAGCCTTCAATGGGGGCGCACAGATACGCAGTATTTT | CASSLQWGRTDTQYF
TRBJ2-7 | TRBV4-3 | NA | NA | TGCGCCAGCAGCCAAGAACGCGAACCCTCCTACGAGCAGTACTTC | CASSQEREPSYEQYF
TRBJ2-1 | TRBV30 | NA | TRBD2 | TGTGCCTGGAGTGTTAAGGGACTAGCGGGAAGATTTTCCTACAATGAGCAGTTCTTC | CAWSVKGLAGRFSYNEQFF
TRBJ2-1 | TRBV28 | NA | NA | TGTGCCAGCAGTGCTACCCCTTTAAGGGTAGAGCAGTTCTTC | CASSATPLRVEQFF
TRBJ2-1 | TRBV5-6 | NA | TRBD1 | TGTGCCAGCGGCCCACAGGGGGCCGGCTCCTACAATGAGCAGTTCTTC | CASGPQGAGSYNEQFF
TRBJ2-5 | TRBV3-1/TRBV3-2 | NA | TRBD2 | TGTGCCAGCAGCATACTAGCGGGGGGGGCCCAGTACTTC | CASSILAGGAQYF
TRBJ2-3 | TRBV4-1 | NA | NA | TGCGCCAGCAGCCAAGAAGGGGCCGGAACGTTCACTAGCACAGATACGCAGTATTTT | CASSQEGAGTFTSTDTQYF
TRBJ1-1 | TRBV27 | NA | NA | TGTGCCAGCAGTACATCCGGGGTAGCAAACACTGAAGCTTTCTTT | CASSTSGVANTEAFF
TRBJ1-2 | TRBV30 | many | TRBD1 | TGTGCCTGGAGGGGGGACAGGGCGGGTGATGGCTACACCTTC | CAWRGDRAGDGYTF
TRBJ2-3 | TRBV27 | NA | NA | TGTGCCAGCAGTTACCGTCCGTTTACCACAGATACGCAGTATTTT | CASSYRPFTTDTQYF
TRBJ2-1 | TRBV5-6 | few | NA | TGTGCCAGCAGCCCCGCAAGCAATGAGCAGTTCTTC | CASSPASNEQFF
TRBJ2-1 | TRBV3-1/TRBV3-2 | NA | TRBD1 | TGTGCCAGCAGCCGCAGACAGGGGGCGAATAATGAGCAGTTCTTC | CASSRRQGANNEQFF
TRBJ1-1 | TRBV6-5 | NA | TRBD1 | TGTGCCAGCAGTTACCGGACAGGGGTTAACACTGAAGCTTTCTTT | CASSYRTGVNTEAFF
TRBJ2-1 | TRBV14 | NA | TRBD2 | TGTGCCAGCGGGCCCTTAGCGGGAGTAAATGAGCAGTTCTTC | CASGPLAGVNEQFF
TRBJ1-5 | TRBV6-5 | NA | NA | TGTGCCAGCAGTTACAGGGCTCTTAGTCAGCCCCAGCATTTT | CASSYRALSQPQHF
TRBJ2-2 | TRBV7-9 | NA | TRBD2 | TGTGCCAGCAGCTCGATAGCGGGGGTCACCGGGGAGCTGTTTTTT | CASSSIAGVTGELFF
TRBJ2-1 | TRBV4-1 | NA | NA | TGCGCCAGCAGCCAACTTGCTTCCCGGTACAATGAGCAGTTCTTC | CASSQLASRYNEQFF
TRBJ1-2 | TRBV5-1 | NA | TRBD1 | TGCGCCAGCAGCTTGGAGGGACAGAACGGCTACACCTTC | CASSLEGQNGYTF
TRBJ2-3 | TRBV12-5 | NA | NA | TGTGCTAGTGGTTTGTTCACAGATACGCAGTATTTT | CASGLFTDTQYF
TRBJ1-1 | TRBV6-1 | NA | NA | TGTGCCAGCAGTGAAGCTGTCAACGCGGGGGCTTTCTTT | CASSEAVNAGAFF
TRBJ2-3 | TRBV7-3 | NA | NA | TGTGCCAGCAGCTTAAGGCGGGGAACCACAGATACGCAGTATTTT | CASSLRRGTTDTQYF
TRBJ2-2 | TRBV27 | NA | NA | TGTGCCAGCAGTTTATACGGGGGAATGTCCGGGGAGCTGTTTTTT | CASSLYGGMSGELFF
TRBJ1-6 | TRBV25-1 | NA | TRBD1 | TGTGCCAGCCACGGACAGGGGCGGGATTCACCCCTCCACTTT | CASHGQGRDSPLHF
TRBJ2-4 | TRBV2 | few | NA | TGTGCCAGCAGTGAAGCAGGGTGGTACAGGGCCCAAATTCAGTACTTC | CASSEAGWYRAQIQYF
TRBJ2-1 | TRBV7-2 | NA | TRBD2 | TGTGCCAGCAGCTTTTCCGGACTAGCGGGAGGAGGAAATGAGCAGTTCTTC | CASSFSGLAGGGNEQFF
TRBJ1-3 | TRBV3-1/TRBV3-2 | NA | NA | TGTGCCAGCAGCCAAGATCGATCGGAGTTGGGGAGAAACACCATATATTTT | CASSQDRSELGRNTIYF
TRBJ2-1 | TRBV7-2 | NA | NA | TGTGCCAGCAGCTCCTGGGGGATCTACAATGAGCAGTTCTTC | CASSSWGIYNEQFF
TRBJ2-7 | TRBV6-2/TRBV6-3 | few | NA | TGTGCCAGCAGTACGGGGACCCGCCAACACTACGAGCAGTACTTC | CASSTGTRQHYEQYF
TRBJ2-5 | TRBV4-3 | NA | TRBD2 | TGCGCCAGCAGCCAAGGACCTAGCGGCCAAGAGACCCAGTACTTC | CASSQGPSGQETQYF
TRBJ2-3 | TRBV24-1 | NA | NA | TGTGCCACCAGGGAAGGGGGATACACAGATACGCAGTATTTT | CATREGGYTDTQYF
TRBJ2-1 | TRBV10-3 | NA | TRBD2 | TGTGCCATCAGTAGACTAGCGGGGACCGATGAGCAGTTCTTC | CAISRLAGTDEQFF
TRBJ1-1 | TRBV23-1 | NA | NA | TGCGCCAGCAGTCATCAGGGGATGAACACTGAAGCTTTCTTT | CASSHQGMNTEAFF
TRBJ1-5 | TRBV12-3/TRBV12-4 | NA | NA | TGTGCCAGCAGTTTAGCGCGACAACAGCCCCAGCATTTT | CASSLARQQPQHF
TRBJ1-5 | TRBV30 | once | NA | TGTGCCTGGAGCACCGGGGTGGGGGAAGGTCAGCCCCAGCATTTT | CAWSTGVGEGQPQHF
TRBJ2-1 | TRBV5-8 | once | NA | TGTGCCAGCAGCTTGGGGGGTAGCTCCTACAATGAGCAGTTCTTC | CASSLGGSSYNEQFF
TRBJ2-2 | TRBV7-9 | NA | NA | TGTGCCAGCTCCCTAGGACCTTTGAACACCGGGGAGCTGTTTTTT | CASSLGPLNTGELFF
TRBJ1-2 | TRBV6-5 | once | NA | TGTGCCAGCAGCCCCGACCAAGAGGTCAATGGCTACACCTTC | CASSPDQEVNGYTF
TRBJ2-2 | TRBV7-9 | NA | TRBD2 | TGTGCCAGCAGCAAGACTAGCGGGAACACCGGGGAGCTGTTTTTT | CASSKTSGNTGELFF
TRBJ1-2 | TRBV7-8 | NA | NA | TGTGCCAGCAGCCCAGGGCCGGGAAATAGCTATGGCTACACCTTC | CASSPGPGNSYGYTF